The clone carrying this T cell receptor beta chain showed up many times. What it binds is unknown. The sample comes from a study of T cells in Graves' hyperthyroidism and ophthalmopathy. RNA transcripts served as the template for amplifying TCR beta CDR3 regions. Using the HTBI primer set, a first-round RT-PCR was run on the TCR CDR3. TCRdb re-called the multiplex PCR reads with MiXCR, one entry per CDR3 protein. Of roughly 380,000 distinct CDR3 sequences listed, roughly an eighth are singletons. Overall study findings and caveats: Stable hyperthyroidism was separated from ophthalmopathy by a model based on 13 V-J features. Most expanded thyroid clonotypes above 0.001 also appeared in blood.

The source of the PBMCs was over 8.5 ml of fresh peripheral blood. V gave up 3 bases and J gave up 6 bases, with 4 bases separating them. From germline, CDR1 is LGHDT and CDR2 YNNKEL (reference sequence). This CDR3 is built from 11 residues. The origin of this receptor is a woman aged 18-35 years with Graves' hyperthyroidism. Sequenced material: blood. The chain combines TRBV3-1 with TRBJ2-3, with D unclear. For the CDR3, the DNA is TGTGCCAGCAGCCACTTGGATACGCAGTATTTT. Its protein product is CASSHLDTQYF.